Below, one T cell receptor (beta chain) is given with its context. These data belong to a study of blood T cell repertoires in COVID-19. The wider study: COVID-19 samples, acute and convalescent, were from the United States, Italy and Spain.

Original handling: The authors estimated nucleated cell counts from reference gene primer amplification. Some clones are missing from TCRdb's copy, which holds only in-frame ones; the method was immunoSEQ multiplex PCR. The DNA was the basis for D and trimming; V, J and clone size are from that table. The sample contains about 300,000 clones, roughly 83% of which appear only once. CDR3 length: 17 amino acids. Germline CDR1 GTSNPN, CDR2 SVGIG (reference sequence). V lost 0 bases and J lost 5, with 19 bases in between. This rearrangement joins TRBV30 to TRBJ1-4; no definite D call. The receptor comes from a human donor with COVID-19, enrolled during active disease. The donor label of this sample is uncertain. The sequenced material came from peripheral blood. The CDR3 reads CAWSVLVTVERNEKLFF. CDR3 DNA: TGTGCCTGGAGTGTACTAGTAACGGTCGAAAGGAATGAAAAACTGTTTTTT.